The next 3 T cell receptor beta chains were all read from a single sample in a study of blood T cell repertoires in COVID-19. Here immunoSEQ multiplex PCR was the method, and the copy in TCRdb shows in-frame clones only, minus some. Here the sample spans roughly 160,000 clones, roughly 86% being singletons. The sequenced sample consisted of peripheral blood. Receptor source: a man between 60 and 75 years old with COVID-19, enrolled during active disease.

The chain uses TRBV3-1 (or the pseudogene TRBV3-2) and TRBJ1-2, with 7 positions matching TRBD1. CDR1 and CDR2 from the germline V gene are LGHDT and YNNKEL (reference sequence). Trimming took 4 bases from V and 8 from J; bases not matched to a gene: 4. The CDR3 is 12 amino acids. The CDR3 sequence: CASSLGQAGYTF. As DNA, the CDR3 is TGTGCCAGCAGCCTCGGACAGGCCGGCTACACCTTC.

The chain employs TRBV6-5 and TRBJ1-3; 7 bases agree with TRBD1. The CDR3 loop spans 14 amino acids. From germline, CDR1 is MNHEY and CDR2 SVGAGI. Trimming cost V 2 bases and J 4 bases; bases outside gene matches: 2. The CDR3 sequence is CASSYEGAGNTIYF. The CDR3 nucleotides read TGTGCCAGCAGTTACGAGGGGGCCGGAAACACCATATATTTT.

CDR3 sequence: CASSGGFPPVNYNEQFF. The CDR3 DNA reads as TGTGCCAGTAGTGGAGGGTTCCCCCCGGTTAACTACAATGAGCAGTTCTTC. The chain joins TRBV19 to TRBJ2-1, with D tentatively TRBD2 (6 bases). This CDR3 comprises 17 residues. CDR1 and CDR2 (germline): LNHDA, SQIVND (reference sequence). Trimming cost V 5 bases and J 3 bases, with 20 bases left between them.